These 30 T cell receptor beta chains were sequenced from one sample in a study of blood T cell repertoires in COVID-19. This table comes from immunoSEQ multiplex PCR, and its TCRdb copy is limited to in-frame clones, with some not included. This table holds more than 75,000 clones, approximately 89% found once. Sequenced input: peripheral blood. These TCRs come from a man aged 50 to 59 with acute or convalescent COVID-19.

This chain uses TRBV19 with TRBJ1-2; tentatively, D is TRBD1 (6 bases). The germline V and J ends were trimmed by 3 bases and 2 bases, with 13 bases remaining between them. This CDR3 is built from 15 residues. CDR1 and CDR2 (germline): LNHDA, SQIVND (reference sequence). The CDR3 is CASSIPGHRNYGYTF. CDR3 nucleotide sequence: TGTGCCAGTAGTATCCCGGGACATCGCAACTATGGCTACACCTTC.

This rearrangement joins TRBV7-8 to TRBJ2-7, with 7 bases fitting TRBD2. Trimming cost V 1 base and J 9 bases; bases outside gene matches: 6. Germline values: CDR1 SGHVS, CDR2 FQNEAQ. The CDR3 totals 13 residues. DNA of the CDR3: TGTGCCAGCAGCTTAGATCGGAGGGAGGGGCAGTACGTC. Translation gives CASSLDRREGQYV.

This clone turned up a few times. This chain connects TRBV15 to TRBJ2-1; TRBD2 matches 11 bases. The junction had 7 bases not matched to a gene; V was cut back by 3 bases and J by 3 bases. CDR3 length equals 17 residues. Germline V gene sequence: CDR1 LNHNV, CDR2 YYDKDF (reference sequence). The CDR3 region has the DNA TGTGCCACCAGCAGGGGTAGCGGGAGGGCCGTCTACAATGAGCAGTTCTTC. It yields the protein CATSRGSGRAVYNEQFF. Combining the CDR3 with reference TRBV15 and TRBJ2-1 gives the whole variable domain DAMVIQNPRYQVTQFGKPVTLSCSQTLNHNVMYWYQQKSSQAPKLLFHYYDKDFNNEADTPDNFQSRRPNTSFCFLDIRSPGLGDTAMYLCATSRGSGRAVYNEQFFGPGTRLTVL.

The genes are TRBV19 and TRBJ1-6; D is perhaps TRBD1 (6 bases). CDR3 length: 14 residues. V lost 6 bases, J lost 6 bases, and 12 bases lay in between. Germline CDR1 LNHDA, CDR2 SQIVND (reference sequence). The CDR3 sequence: CASSVTGSNSPLHF. In DNA form, the CDR3 reads TGTGCCAGTAGCGTGACAGGTTCTAATTCACCCCTCCACTTT.

The J gene is TRBJ2-2, the V gene TRBV7-6; 10 bases align to TRBD2. The trim removed 5 bases at V and 7 bases at J, leaving 7 bases unmatched. From germline, CDR1 is SGHVS and CDR2 FNYEAQ. CDR3 length equals 15 residues. The CDR3 nucleotides read TGTGCCAGCAGCCCTAGCGGGAGTAATAGCGGGGAGCTGTTTTTT. This codes for CASSPSGSNSGELFF. The full variable domain, in which reference TRBV7-6 and TRBJ2-2 provide the parts outside the CDR3, is GAGVSQSPRYKVTKRGQDVALRCDPISGHVSLYWYRQALGQGPEFLTYFNYEAQQDKSGLPNDRFSAERPEGSISTLTIQRTEQRDSAMYRCASSPSGSNSGELFFGEGSRLTVL.

The rearrangement joins TRBV5-4 to TRBJ2-2, with 7 bases that match TRBD2. CDR3 size: 16 residues. The J segment lost 3 bases and the V segment lost 2 bases, leaving 7 bases of the junction unmatched. Germline CDR1 SGHNT, CDR2 YYREEE (reference sequence). DNA of the CDR3: TGTGCCAGCAGCTTCAAAGGCGGGAGTCACACCGGGGAGCTGTTTTTT. This sequence encodes CASSFKGGSHTGELFF.

The V gene is TRBV7-2, the J gene TRBJ1-5; D call uncertain. CDR1 SGHTA and CDR2 FQGNSA come from the germline V gene. V shed 5 bases and J shed 5 bases, with 13 bases lying between them. CDR3 length: 14 amino acids. The CDR3 spells CASSPTGRYQPQHF. Here the CDR3 DNA reads TGTGCCAGCAGCCCTACGGGGAGATATCAGCCCCAGCATTTT.

V gene TRBV4-3 combines with J gene TRBJ1-5; a possible D gene is TRBD1 (5 bases). With 0 bases removed from V and 5 bases from J, the gap between germline ends came to 14 bases. The CDR3 length is 16 residues. Germline V lookup: CDR1 LGHNA, CDR2 YSLEER. The CDR3 coding sequence is TGCGCCAGCAGCCAAGAGATACAGGCACCTTATCAGCCCCAGCATTTT. The encoded protein is CASSQEIQAPYQPQHF.

This chain joins TRBV18 and TRBJ1-3; D perhaps matches TRBD1 (5 bases). The CDR3 extends over 17 amino acids. V dropped 0 bases and J dropped 0 bases, with 12 bases sitting between them. Germline CDR1 reads KGHSH; CDR2 reads LQKENI. CDR3 sequence: CASSPPIRQTSGNTIYF. CDR3 DNA: TGTGCCAGCTCACCACCCATCAGACAGACCTCTGGAAACACCATATATTTT.

J is TRBJ2-2 and V is TRBV6-2 or TRBV6-3, with 11 bases fitting TRBD1. This CDR3 has 16 amino acids. Germline CDR1 and CDR2: MNHEY and SVGEGT. The trim removed 5 bases at V and 2 bases at J, leaving 4 bases unmatched. This CDR3 reads CASSPRTGGNTGELFF. CDR3 DNA sequence: TGTGCCAGCAGTCCCCGGACAGGGGGCAACACCGGGGAGCTGTTTTTT.

This sequence joins TRBV7-3 and TRBJ2-2; the match to TRBD2 covers 9 bases. V shed 5 bases and J 3 bases; nucleotides not matched to a gene: 7. In germline, CDR1 is SGHTA, CDR2 FQGTGA. The CDR3 extends over 16 amino acids. CDR3 protein: CASSPSGGLDTGELFF. Written as DNA, the CDR3 is TGTGCCAGCAGCCCAAGCGGGGGGTTAGACACCGGGGAGCTGTTTTTT.

V usage is TRBV4-1 and J usage is TRBJ2-6; 10 bases agree with TRBD1. The CDR3 extends over 18 amino acids. Losses at the gene ends were 3 bases for V and 0 bases for J; bases not matched to a gene: 5. Per germline, CDR1 MGHRA and CDR2 YSYEKL. CDR3 protein: CASSHRDRGFSGANVLTF. As DNA, the CDR3 is TGCGCCAGCAGCCACAGGGACAGGGGATTCTCTGGGGCCAACGTCCTGACTTTC.

This sequence joins TRBV4-1 and TRBJ2-3; unclear D gene. CDR3 length: 14 residues. V lost 1 base and J 3 bases, leaving 8 bases between the germline ends. CDR1 is MGHRA, CDR2 YSYEKL, per germline. CDR3 in DNA: TGCGCCAGCAGCCAAGTAACGGGTACAGATACGCAGTATTTT. Its protein is CASSQVTGTDTQYF.

The chain carries TRBV7-2 and TRBJ1-4; D gene unclear. This CDR3 region has 13 residues. CDR1 is SGHTA and CDR2 is FQGNSA in the germline V gene. Trimming cost V 3 bases and J 4 bases, with 6 bases left between them. CDR3 in DNA: TGTGCCAGCAGCTTTAACTTTAATGAAAAACTGTTTTTT. It is translated as CASSFNFNEKLFF.

The gene calls are TRBV6-5 and TRBJ2-7, with D hard to call. The CDR3 loop spans 14 amino acids. V gave up 5 bases and J gave up 6 bases, with 17 bases separating them. Per the germline V gene, CDR1 is MNHEY and CDR2 is SVGAGI. The CDR3 coding sequence is TGTGCCAGCAGTCAAAGTCCAGGAAAGTCCGAGCAGTACGTC. It encodes CASSQSPGKSEQYV.

CDR3: CASSVDALAGYNEQFF. The CDR3 DNA reads TGTGCCAGCAGCGTAGATGCACTAGCGGGATACAATGAGCAGTTCTTC. The chain recombines TRBV9 with TRBJ2-1; the match to TRBD2 covers 10 bases. Germline V gene data show CDR1 as SGDLS and CDR2 as YYNGEE. This CDR3 comprises 16 residues. After removal of 0 bases from V and 4 bases from J, the junction contained 4 bases not matched to a gene.

The genes are TRBV19 and TRBJ1-6; D unresolved. Germline CDR1 LNHDA, CDR2 SQIVND (reference sequence). V gave up 5 bases and J gave up 8 bases, with 16 bases separating them. The CDR3 covers 15 residues. CDR3 region: CASSRASYSDSPLHF. The CDR3 nucleotides read TGTGCCAGTAGTCGCGCGTCCTATTCGGATTCACCCCTCCACTTT. Complete variable domain (other parts from reference TRBV19 and TRBJ1-6): DGGITQSPKYLFRKEGQNVTLSCEQNLNHDAMYWYRQDPGQGLRLIYYSQIVNDFQKGDIAEGYSVSREKKESFPLTVTSAQKNPTAFYLCASSRASYSDSPLHFGNGTRLTVT.

The genes are TRBV28 and TRBJ2-3, with 9 nucleotides matching TRBD1. J lost 0 bases, V lost 3 bases, and 4 bases had no gene match. The CDR3 is 16 residues long. Germline CDR1 and CDR2: MDHEN and SYDVKM. The CDR3, as DNA: TGTGCCAGCAGTTTCCGGGGGACAGGGAGCACAGATACGCAGTATTTT. Its protein product is CASSFRGTGSTDTQYF.

The rearrangement links TRBV6-5 to TRBJ2-7, with 8 nucleotides matching TRBD1. The CDR3 is made up of 14 amino acids. The J segment lost 5 bases and the V segment lost 4 bases, leaving 7 bases of the junction unmatched. Germline V gene lookup returns CDR1 MNHEY and CDR2 SVGAGI. The CDR3 bases are TGTGCCAGCAGTTCACAGGGGGTTCACGACGAGCAGTACTTC. Translated, it gives CASSSQGVHDEQYF.

The chain combines TRBV7-9 with TRBJ2-7; D may be TRBD1 (6 bases). Germline V gene data show CDR1 as SEHNR and CDR2 as FQNEAQ (reference sequence). Trimming left V 5 bases short and J 3 bases short, with 17 bases between. The CDR3 loop spans 15 amino acids. CDR3 DNA sequence: TGTGCCAGCAGCGCGCCAATGGACAGCCACTACGAGCAGTACTTC. Translating it yields CASSAPMDSHYEQYF. The variable domain in full, with the rest retrieved from reference TRBV7-9 and TRBJ2-7, is DTGVSQNPRHKITKRGQNVTFRCDPISEHNRLYWYRQTLGQGPEFLTYFQNEAQLEKSRLLSDRFSAERPKGSFSTLEIQRTEQGDSAMYLCASSAPMDSHYEQYFGPGTRLTVT.

V gene TRBV4-3 combines with J gene TRBJ2-3, with 9 nucleotides matching TRBD2. The CDR3 is 17 amino acids. Germline V gene sequence: CDR1 LGHNA, CDR2 YSLEER. The V gene end was trimmed by 3 bases and the J gene end by 5 bases; junction bases not matched to a gene: 12. The CDR3 protein is CASSQAIVAGGRDTQYF. DNA of the CDR3: TGCGCCAGCAGCCAGGCCATTGTTGCGGGGGGGCGAGATACGCAGTATTTT.

The chain employs TRBV19 and TRBJ1-5; no definite D call. There are 14 residues in the CDR3. Germline CDR1 is LNHDA and CDR2 is SQIVND (reference sequence). The germline V and J ends were trimmed by 4 bases and 3 bases, with 10 bases remaining between them. CDR3 loop: CASSSTRDNQPQHF. The DNA of the CDR3 is TGTGCCAGTAGTAGTACGAGGGACAATCAGCCCCAGCATTTT.

V and J are TRBV14 and TRBJ2-1; D remains unclear. CDR3 length: 13 amino acids. Germline V CDR1 and CDR2: SGHDN, FVKESK. The ends were cut back, 0 bases at V and 4 bases at J, with 4 bases in the middle. CDR3 sequence: CASSQELYNEQFF. The CDR3 region has the DNA TGTGCCAGCAGCCAAGAACTATACAATGAGCAGTTCTTC. The full variable domain, rest sourced from reference TRBV14 and TRBJ2-1, is EAGVTQFPSHSVIEKGQTVTLRCDPISGHDNLYWYRRVMGKEIKFLLHFVKESKQDESGMPNNRFLAERTGGTYSTLKVQPAELEDSGVYFCASSQELYNEQFFGPGTRLTVL.

Here the CDR3 DNA reads TGTGCCATCAGCACGGGACAGGGAAGTGAAAAACTGTTTTTT. Amino acids: CAISTGQGSEKLFF. The genes are TRBV10-3 and TRBJ1-4, with 9 bases matching TRBD1. Germline loops: CDR1 ENHRY, CDR2 SYGVKD. V lost 6 bases, J lost 7 bases, and 6 bases stayed unmatched. The CDR3 totals 14 residues.

The chain couples TRBV7-9 to TRBJ1-2; possible D gene TRBD1, 6 bases. The CDR3 extends over 16 amino acids. Germline V gene lookup returns CDR1 SEHNR and CDR2 FQNEAQ (reference sequence). Trimming took 5 bases from V and 5 from J, leaving 21 bases between them. The CDR3 sequence: CASSPRGADATYGYTF. Here the CDR3 DNA reads TGTGCCAGCAGCCCTCGGGGGGCGGACGCCACATATGGCTACACCTTC. Variable domain in full (rest from reference TRBV7-9 and TRBJ1-2): DTGVSQNPRHKITKRGQNVTFRCDPISEHNRLYWYRQTLGQGPEFLTYFQNEAQLEKSRLLSDRFSAERPKGSFSTLEIQRTEQGDSAMYLCASSPRGADATYGYTFGSGTRLTVV.

The chain carries TRBV2 and TRBJ2-7; D is possibly TRBD1 (6 bases). Germline V gene lookup returns CDR1 SNHLY and CDR2 FYNNEI. This CDR3 is 15 amino acids long. Between the trimmed V and J ends, which lost 10 bases and 4 bases, there was a span of 23 bases. In nucleotides, the CDR3 is TGTGCCACCTTTACCGGGACACCCACAATTTACGAGCAGTACTTC. It translates to CATFTGTPTIYEQYF.

J is TRBJ1-4 and V is TRBV29-1; 7 bases agree with TRBD1. Germline CDR1 is SQVTM and CDR2 is ANQGSEA. With V trimmed by 7 bases and J by 8 bases, 10 bases remained unmatched. The CDR3 is 13 residues long. CDR3 DNA: TGCAGCGCAAGAACAGGGGCGGGGGAAAAACTGTTTTTT. It specifies CSARTGAGEKLFF.

CDR3 region: CASSPSPTGLNSPLHF. The CDR3 region has the DNA TGTGCCAGCAGCCCCTCCCCGACAGGGCTTAATTCACCCCTCCACTTT. The chain carries TRBV3-1 (or the pseudogene TRBV3-2) and TRBJ1-6, with 7 nucleotides matching TRBD1. Trimming at V came to 4 bases and at J to 6 bases, leaving 9 bases not matched to a gene. The CDR3 totals 16 residues. The V gene's germline CDR1 is LGHDT and CDR2 YNNKEL (reference sequence).

The chain has TRBV10-3 and TRBJ1-5; D unresolved. The V gene's germline CDR1 is ENHRY and CDR2 SYGVKD. The ends were cut back, 2 bases at V and 2 bases at J, with 10 bases in the middle. This CDR3 is 15 amino acids long. The CDR3 sequence: CAISEGGLGNQPQHF. The CDR3 nucleotides read TGTGCCATCAGTGAGGGAGGGTTGGGCAATCAGCCCCAGCATTTT.

The gene calls are TRBV18 and TRBJ2-3, with TRBD2 matching 10 bases. CDR3 size: 14 residues. V gave up 3 bases and J gave up 5 bases; unmatched junction bases: 2. The V gene's germline CDR1 is KGHSH and CDR2 LQKENI. The CDR3 sequence is CASSPGLAKDTQYF. The CDR3 nucleotides read TGTGCCAGCTCACCGGGACTAGCGAAAGATACGCAGTATTTT. The complete variable domain, with remaining parts taken from reference TRBV18 and TRBJ2-3, reads NAGVMQNPRHLVRRRGQEARLRCSPMKGHSHVYWYRQLPEEGLKFMVYLQKENIIDESGMPKERFSAEFPKEGPSILRIQQVVRGDSAAYFCASSPGLAKDTQYFGPGTRLTVL.